This T cell receptor (beta chain) is from a study of blood T cells in healthy people across ages. The authors ran a second PCR of about 7 to 11 cycles using a sample-barcoded 5' primer and a J-beta primer mix. In TCRdb, the 5' RACE reads were re-called with MiXCR into one record per CDR3 protein. The sample has more than 750,000 distinct CDR3 sequences; approximately 32% are singletons. Germline CDR1 SGHAT, CDR2 FQNNGV. The CDR3 loop spans 15 amino acids. V lost 1 base, J lost 3 bases, and 11 bases lay in between. Donor samples were obtained from healthy Caucasian individuals from Russia, aged roughly 6 to 95. The authors drew about 9.9 milliliters of peripheral blood from each donor. This clonotype was observed at least ten times. These sequences were also reported in another study, on T cells of mothers and their children.

The sample was blood. The receptor was derived from a woman aged 35 to 49 in good health. The chain employs TRBV11-2 and TRBJ2-3, with D possibly being TRBD2 (5 bases). DNA for the CDR3: TGTGCCAGCAGCTTAGGGGAGACAAGTACAGATACGCAGTATTTT. Protein product: CASSLGETSTDTQYF.